This entry lists 3 T cell receptor beta chains sequenced from one sample in a study of cytomegalovirus exposure and HLA in healthy donors. Using immunoSEQ multiplex PCR, the repertoire was profiled, and TCRdb retains in-frame clones only, with some absent. The sample includes roughly 220,000 clones, approximately 83% seen only once; the top ten take more than 13%. The sequenced sample consisted of PBMCs. These TCRs come from a woman in her 30s in good health and CMV-seropositive.

V is TRBV27 and J is TRBJ2-1; 14 bases match TRBD2. The CDR3 is 16 amino acids. The trim removed 1 base at V and 6 bases at J, leaving 2 bases unmatched. Germline values: CDR1 MNHEY, CDR2 SMNVEV (reference sequence). The CDR3 nucleotides read TGTGCCAGCAGTTTATGGGGGACTAGCGGGAGCAATGAGCAGTTCTTC. Translation: CASSLWGTSGSNEQFF.

The chain couples TRBV27 to TRBJ1-2; TRBD1 aligns across 7 bases. Losses at the gene ends were 5 bases for V and 4 bases for J; bases not matched to a gene: 7. This CDR3 spans 14 amino acids. From germline, CDR1 is MNHEY and CDR2 SMNVEV (reference sequence). CDR3 in amino acids: CASSPRQGVYGYTF. The CDR3 DNA reads TGTGCCAGCAGTCCGCGACAGGGCGTCTATGGCTACACCTTC.

The chain is built from TRBV6-6 and TRBJ1-5; possible D gene TRBD1, 6 bases. CDR1 is MNHNY and CDR2 is SVGAGI in the germline V gene (reference sequence). The CDR3 extends over 15 amino acids. V was pared by 2 bases and J by 3 bases, with 11 bases between. CDR3 sequence reads: CASSYPGDFNQPQHF. The CDR3 nucleotides read TGTGCCAGCAGTTACCCAGGGGACTTCAATCAGCCCCAGCATTTT.